The 9 T cell receptor beta chains in this list originate from one sample, sequenced in a study of response to subunit inactivated influenza vaccine. TCRdb itself ran the RT-PCR reads through MiXCR, one entry per CDR3 protein. The repertoire holds roughly 790,000 distinct CDR3 sequences, around 21% seen once, with 10% in the top ten. The material was PBMCs from blood, obtained around 5 days after vaccination. The receptor set was obtained from a man aged 50-60 years who received an inactivated influenza vaccine.

The chain employs TRBV20-1 and TRBJ1-4; possible D gene TRBD1, 5 bases. Germline V gene sequence: CDR1 DFQATT, CDR2 SNEGSKA (reference sequence). Deletions cut 6 bases from V and 8 bases from J, with 19 bases between. The CDR3 has 14 residues. CDR3: CSAEPGTRGEKLFF. CDR3 coding DNA: TGCAGTGCCGAACCCGGGACTAGGGGCGAAAAACTGTTTTTT.

The chain uses TRBV5-1 and TRBJ2-7; 8 bases align to TRBD1. The germline V gene has CDR1 SGHRS and CDR2 YFSETQ. Trimming took 2 bases from V and 3 from J; bases not matched to a gene: 10. The CDR3 has 16 residues. The CDR3 coding sequence is TGCGCCAGCAGCTTAATTTGGGGACAGGACTTCTACGAGCAGTACTTC. Protein: CASSLIWGQDFYEQYF.

In its sample, this clonotype was seen a few times. V and J are TRBV5-1 and TRBJ1-2; 9 nucleotides align to TRBD1. The V and J ends lost 3 bases and 5 bases, in that order; junction bases with no gene match: 5. From germline, CDR1 is SGHRS and CDR2 YFSETQ. CDR3 length: 14 amino acids. CDR3 nucleotide sequence: TGCGCCAGCAGCTCCCTTGGACAGGGGTATGGCTACACCTTC. Translation: CASSSLGQGYGYTF. Drawing the rest from reference TRBV5-1 and TRBJ1-2, the complete variable domain is KAGVTQTPRYLIKTRGQQVTLSCSPISGHRSVSWYQQTPGQGLQFLFEYFSETQRNKGNFPGRFSGRQFSNSRSEMNVSTLELGDSALYLCASSSLGQGYGYTFGSGTRLTVV.

This clonotype showed up just a few times. The V call is TRBV7-8, the J call TRBJ1-3, with D unresolved. Trimming shortened V by 1 base and J by 0 bases, and 16 bases separated the two germline ends. The CDR3 consists of 18 residues. Germline V lookup: CDR1 SGHVS, CDR2 FQNEAQ. Here the CDR3 reads CASSLVAGRGPSGNTIYF. The CDR3 DNA reads as TGTGCCAGCAGCTTAGTAGCGGGTCGAGGACCCTCTGGAAACACCATATATTTT.

This clonotype was seen only a few times. The chain links TRBV7-9 to TRBJ2-1, with a weak D call TRBD1 (7 bases). Germline V gives CDR1 SEHNR, CDR2 FQNEAQ (reference sequence). Trimming left V 3 bases short and J 7 bases short, with 16 bases between. CDR3 length: 15 amino acids. This CDR3 is CASSLGQGGKNEQFF. The CDR3 DNA is TGTGCCAGCAGCTTGGGGCAGGGGGGTAAAAATGAGCAGTTCTTC.

This clonotype was found a few times. The chain uses TRBV6-2 or TRBV6-3 and TRBJ2-7; 8 nucleotides match TRBD2. CDR3 length equals 15 residues. Germline assignment: CDR1 MNHEY and CDR2 SVGEGT. The junction had 12 bases not matched to a gene; V was cut back by 6 bases and J by 5 bases. CDR3 protein: CASRSGRDLVDEQYF. As DNA, the CDR3 is TGTGCCAGCAGGAGCGGGAGAGATTTGGTTGACGAGCAGTACTTC.

J is TRBJ2-1 and V is TRBV4-2; 13 positions match TRBD2. The V segment lost 0 bases and the J segment 15 bases; nucleotides outside the gene matches: 11. CDR3 length equals 16 residues. Germline V gene lookup returns CDR1 LGHNA and CDR2 YNFKEQ. CDR3 bases: TGTGCCAGCAGCCAAGATTCTACTAGCGGGGGGGCCTCTCGGTTCTTC. Amino acids: CASSQDSTSGGASRFF.

The chain is built from TRBV28 and TRBJ1-2; D possibly corresponds to TRBD1 (5 bases). CDR1 is MDHEN and CDR2 is SYDVKM in the germline V gene. With 6 bases removed from V and 0 bases from J, the gap between germline ends came to 20 bases. This CDR3 is 17 amino acids long. The CDR3 reads CASRTRTRSLANYGYTF. The CDR3 DNA reads as TGTGCCAGCAGGACCAGGACAAGATCTTTAGCTAACTATGGCTACACCTTC.

This clonotype was recorded a few times. The chain carries TRBV24-1 and TRBJ2-3, with no clear D. Looked up from germline, CDR1 is KGHDR and CDR2 is SFDVKD. The CDR3 is made up of 13 amino acids. Trimming removed 4 bases from V and 5 bases from J, with 9 bases in between. The CDR3 nucleotides read TGTGCCACCAGTGACCCCCCCGGAGATACGCAGTATTTT. As protein: CATSDPPGDTQYF.